The entry below gives a single T cell receptor beta chain sequence along with its context. Germline V gives CDR1 SGHNT, CDR2 YYREEE (reference sequence). CDR3 length equals 15 residues. Unmatched junction bases numbered 5, after V lost 4 bases and J lost 0 bases. The study ran its PCR with 60 Vbeta and 13 Jbeta primers. The repertoire was sequenced with immunoSEQ multiplex PCR; TCRdb's copy has only in-frame clones and lacks some. The sample includes some 200,000 clones, around 80% seen only once; the top ten take 0.2% to 0.25%. The sample belongs to a study of cytomegalovirus exposure and HLA in healthy donors.

The genes are TRBV5-4 and TRBJ1-1; 8 bases match TRBD1. The sequencing input was PBMCs. This TCR derives from a girl aged 2 to 9 in good health and CMV-seronegative. The CDR3 region is CASSAGQGMNTEAFF. CDR3 nucleotides: TGTGCCAGCAGCGCCGGACAGGGCATGAACACTGAAGCTTTCTTT.